Following are 20 T cell receptor beta chains from one sample sequenced in a study of blood T cells in healthy people across ages. The authors ran a second PCR of about 7 to 11 cycles using a sample-barcoded 5' primer and a J-beta primer mix. Via MiXCR, TCRdb re-called the 5' RACE reads, giving one row per CDR3 protein. The sample consists of roughly 700,000 distinct CDR3 sequences, about 52% of them appearing once. The sample comprised blood. These TCRs come from an older woman in good health.

V and J are TRBV11-2 and TRBJ2-2, with 7 bases fitting TRBD1. V lost 5 bases, J lost 3 bases, and 9 bases stayed unmatched. There are 16 residues in the CDR3. The V gene's germline CDR1 is SGHAT and CDR2 FQNNGV. CDR3 region: CASSTVTGAYTGELFF. CDR3 coding DNA: TGTGCCAGCAGCACAGTTACAGGGGCTTACACCGGGGAGCTGTTTTTT.

This clonotype has more than one count but fewer than ten. The chain couples TRBV7-2 to TRBJ1-5; 9 nucleotides match TRBD1. Germline V gene data show CDR1 as SGHTA and CDR2 as FQGNSA. The CDR3 consists of 16 residues. J gave up 0 bases and V 8 bases, and 8 bases lay outside the gene matches. The CDR3 DNA reads as TGTGCCAGCTCGGGACAGGGAACTTATAGCAATCAGCCCCAGCATTTT. This sequence encodes CASSGQGTYSNQPQHF.

This clonotype was seen a handful of times. This sequence joins TRBV6-2 or TRBV6-3 and TRBJ1-2, with 7 bases matching TRBD1. The CDR3 has 16 amino acids. CDR1 and CDR2 (germline): MNHEY, SVGEGT. Trimming at V came to 5 bases and at J to 4 bases, leaving 13 bases not matched to a gene. DNA for the CDR3: TGTGCCAGCAGTAGCTACAGGGGACCGGAATTCTATGGCTACACCTTC. It specifies CASSSYRGPEFYGYTF.

Regarding this clonotype: Sequence at one end of the junction differs from germline and may be a read error. The rearrangement uses TRBV20-1 and TRBJ2-1; D not certain. The CDR3 is made up of 14 amino acids. Germline CDR1 and CDR2: DFQATT and SNEGSKA (reference sequence). CDR3 region: CSASQSGSYNEQYF. The CDR3 region has the DNA TGCAGTGCTAGTCAATCGGGTTCCTACAATGAGCAGTACTTT.

This sequence joins TRBV5-1 and TRBJ2-3; D is unclear. The CDR3 is made up of 13 amino acids. V was pared by 5 bases and J by 2 bases, with 9 bases between. Germline CDR1 and CDR2: SGHRS and YFSETQ. The CDR3 protein is CASRAEATDTQYF. Written as DNA, the CDR3 is TGCGCCAGCAGGGCCGAGGCCACAGATACGCAGTATTTT.

There are a few counts of this clonotype. The gene calls are TRBV28 and TRBJ2-1; D is undetermined. The J call may be incorrect, as the DNA end agrees better with TRBJ2-7. Germline lookup yields CDR1 MDHEN and CDR2 SYDVKM. The CDR3 has 11 residues. The DNA for the CDR3 is TGTGCCAGCACTACCTACAATGAGCAGTACTTC. Protein sequence: CASTTYNEQYF.

The chain joins TRBV14 to TRBJ2-3, with D uncertain. The CDR3 spans 13 residues. V lost 1 base and J lost 7, with 9 bases in between. Germline V gene sequence: CDR1 SGHDN, CDR2 FVKESK. CDR3 nucleotides: TGTGCCAGCAGCCAAGTGGAGTCCTATACGCAGTATTTT. It encodes CASSQVESYTQYF. Based on the CDR3 plus reference TRBV14 and TRBJ2-3, the full variable domain is EAGVTQFPSHSVIEKGQTVTLRCDPISGHDNLYWYRRVMGKEIKFLLHFVKESKQDESGMPNNRFLAERTGGTYSTLKVQPAELEDSGVYFCASSQVESYTQYFGPGTRLTVL.

The V gene is TRBV5-1, the J gene TRBJ2-7; D might be TRBD1 or TRBD2, each matching 5 bases. The DNA end favors TRBJ2-5, so the J call may be wrong. Germline V gene data show CDR1 as SGHRS and CDR2 as YFSETQ. The CDR3 is 16 amino acids. CDR3 region: CASSVPTGTTLETQYF. The CDR3 nucleotides read TGCGCCAGCAGCGTACCTACCGGGACCACCTTGGAGACCCAGTACTTC.

The chain couples TRBV6-6 to TRBJ1-2; 12 bases align to TRBD1. The CDR3 extends over 15 amino acids. Trimming cost V 10 bases and J 4 bases; bases outside gene matches: 10. The V gene's germline CDR1 is MNHNY and CDR2 SVGAGI (reference sequence). In DNA, the CDR3 is TGTGCCACCCTAGGGACAGGGGGCGCTTCCTATGGCTACACCTTC. It encodes CATLGTGGASYGYTF.

This clonotype was seen a handful of times. The rearrangement links TRBV5-6 to TRBJ2-5; TRBD1 matches at 8 bases. The DNA end is a closer match to TRBJ2-7, so the J assignment may be wrong. Germline V lookup: CDR1 SGHDT, CDR2 YYEEEE. This CDR3 has 15 amino acids. The CDR3 spells CASSQIPDREDEQYF. Here the CDR3 DNA reads TGTGCCAGCAGCCAGATACCGGACAGGGAGGACGAGCAGTACTTC.

This clonotype came up a few times. The chain combines TRBV6-6 with TRBJ2-6; D is uncertain. The CDR3 is 15 amino acids. CDR1 is MNHNY, CDR2 SVGAGI, per germline (reference sequence). V lost 4 bases to trimming and J lost 0 bases, with 7 bases between them. The DNA for the CDR3 is TGTGCCAGCAGTTCAACTAACTCTGGGGCCAACGTCCTGACTTTC. It specifies CASSSTNSGANVLTF.

This clonotype was counted a few times. The chain employs TRBV20-1 and TRBJ2-3; unclear D gene. There are 12 residues in the CDR3. Germline CDR1 DFQATT, CDR2 SNEGSKA (reference sequence). V was shortened by 6 bases and J by 2 bases, with 9 bases between the two germline ends. The CDR3 DNA reads as TGCAGTGCGGCCGATGACACAGATACGCAGTATTTT. This encodes CSAADDTDTQYF.

V gene TRBV28 combines with J gene TRBJ2-7; TRBD2 agrees at 10 bases. J gave up 2 bases and V 2 bases, and 3 bases lay outside the gene matches. Germline values: CDR1 MDHEN, CDR2 SYDVKM. The CDR3 runs 15 residues. CDR3 sequence (DNA): TGTGCCAGCAGTTTAAGGACTAGCGGAGCCTACGAGCAGTACTTC. Translated, it gives CASSLRTSGAYEQYF.

This clonotype was seen more than once but under ten times. The rearrangement uses TRBV3-1 and TRBJ2-5, with 13 bases matching TRBD2. Trimming cost V 0 bases and J 2 bases; bases outside gene matches: 6. Germline V gene sequence: CDR1 LGHDT, CDR2 YNNKEL (reference sequence). There are 18 residues in the CDR3. CDR3 DNA sequence: TGTGCCAGCAGCCAAGAAGGGACTAGCGGGAAGAGGCAAGAGACCCAGTACTTC. This codes for CASSQEGTSGKRQETQYF.

The table lists this clonotype with a few counts. The chain joins TRBV20-1 to TRBJ2-6; D not certain. Germline lookup yields CDR1 DFQATT and CDR2 SNEGSKA (reference sequence). V dropped 4 bases and J dropped 0 bases, with 7 bases sitting between them. The CDR3 extends over 14 amino acids. The CDR3 DNA follows: TGCAGTGCTAAGCAGAGCTCTGGGGCCAACGTCCTGACTTTC. This gives the protein CSAKQSSGANVLTF.

This clonotype has only a few counts. This rearrangement joins TRBV21-1 to TRBJ1-4; the table calls TRBD1, which could not be checked here. TRBV21-1 counts as a pseudogene. CDR3 length: 15 residues. The CDR3 protein is CASSKAFSDSEKLFF. In nucleotides, the CDR3 is TGTGCCAGCAGCAAAGCGTTCTCGGACAGCGAAAAACTGTTTTTT.

At least ten counts were recorded for this clonotype. The chain uses TRBV7-9 and TRBJ2-1; D remains ambiguous. The V gene lost 1 base and the J gene lost 3 bases, with 10 bases spanning the gap. This CDR3 contains 15 residues. The germline gives CDR1 SEHNR, CDR2 FQNEAQ (reference sequence). The CDR3 DNA is TGTGCCAGCAGCTTAGGCTCTAACTACTACAATGAGCAGTTCTTC. Protein product: CASSLGSNYYNEQFF.

In its sample, this clonotype was seen a few times. V usage is TRBV28 and J usage is TRBJ1-2; TRBD1 matches 10 bases. The trim removed 5 bases at V and 6 bases at J, leaving 6 bases unmatched. The CDR3 is 14 residues long. Germline CDR1 MDHEN, CDR2 SYDVKM. Here the CDR3 reads CASSTRDRGNGYTF. CDR3 DNA: TGTGCCAGCAGTACCCGGGACAGGGGAAATGGCTACACCTTC.

J is TRBJ2-5 and V is TRBV29-1; D is uncertain. There are 11 residues in the CDR3. Germline V gives CDR1 SQVTM, CDR2 ANQGSEA. Trimming shortened V by 1 base and J by 4 bases, and 4 bases separated the two germline ends. CDR3: CSVEGLETQYF. The DNA of the CDR3 is TGCAGCGTTGAAGGCCTAGAGACCCAGTACTTC.

This clonotype was counted at least ten times. The chain uses TRBV29-1 and TRBJ2-3, with TRBD2 identical over 8 bases. This CDR3 has 15 amino acids. Germline V gene lookup returns CDR1 SQVTM and CDR2 ANQGSEA. The junction had 8 bases not matched to a gene; V was cut back by 3 bases and J by 3 bases. CDR3 residues: CSVEGGSGITDTQYF. The CDR3 region has the DNA TGCAGCGTTGAGGGGGGTAGCGGGATAACAGATACGCAGTATTTT.